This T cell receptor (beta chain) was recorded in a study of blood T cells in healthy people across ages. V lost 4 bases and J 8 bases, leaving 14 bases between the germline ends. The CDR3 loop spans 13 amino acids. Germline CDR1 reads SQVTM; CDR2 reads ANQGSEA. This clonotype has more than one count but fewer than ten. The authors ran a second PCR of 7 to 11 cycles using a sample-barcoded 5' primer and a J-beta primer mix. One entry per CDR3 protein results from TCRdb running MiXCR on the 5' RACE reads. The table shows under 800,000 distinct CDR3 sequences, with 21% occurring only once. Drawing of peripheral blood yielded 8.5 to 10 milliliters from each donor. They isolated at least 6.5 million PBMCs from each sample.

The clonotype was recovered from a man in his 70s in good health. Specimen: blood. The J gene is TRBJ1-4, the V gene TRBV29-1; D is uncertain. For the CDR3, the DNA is TGCAGCGTTGTTGGCAGCATGGGGGAAAAACTGTTTTTT. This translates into CSVVGSMGEKLFF.